This T cell receptor (beta chain) was documented in a study of cytomegalovirus exposure and HLA in healthy donors. Findings and caveats of the study: Within an earlier analysis, most TCR beta V segments proved productive either about 87% or about 30% of the time. TCR beta V- and J-gene trimming, according to a later analysis, was linked to a missense DCLRE1C variant. The classifier reportedly diagnosed cytomegalovirus status with high sensitivity and specificity. Most TCR sequences were seen very rarely across donors, but some public TCRs occurred in many.

The primer mix had 60 Vbeta and 13 Jbeta primers. Here immunoSEQ multiplex PCR was the method, and the copy in TCRdb shows in-frame clones only, minus some. Among 100,000 to 150,000 clones listed, more than 15% were seen once. On this clone: Its antigen is currently unknown.

The V gene's germline CDR1 is LNHNV and CDR2 YYDKDF (reference sequence). The CDR3 has 17 residues. Germline trimming cut 3 bases from V and 2 bases from J; bases unmatched to any gene: 11. The sequencing sample was made of PBMCs. The sequence derives from a female donor in good health and CMV-seropositive. The rearrangement links TRBV15 to TRBJ2-7; 9 positions agree with TRBD1. The CDR3 here is CATSSFLQGARPYEQYF. The CDR3 DNA sequence: TGTGCCACCAGCAGCTTTTTACAGGGGGCAAGACCCTACGAGCAGTACTTC. The complete variable domain, with remaining parts taken from reference TRBV15 and TRBJ2-7, reads DAMVIQNPRYQVTQFGKPVTLSCSQTLNHNVMYWYQQKSSQAPKLLFHYYDKDFNNEADTPDNFQSRRPNTSFCFLDIRSPGLGDTAMYLCATSSFLQGARPYEQYFGPGTRLTVT.